The sequence of this T cell receptor (beta chain) was determined in a study of molecular identifiers for immune sequencing clone quantification. For the study at large: In replicates, the authors split RNA from 20,000 or 100,000 naive CD8 cells five ways and sequenced four.

Study-wide results and limits: One million naive cells reportedly did not prevent detection of spiked Jurkat TCR RNA from one cell. Among effectors, clones above 20 RNA copies held over 98% of molecules; among naive cells, under 1%.

MiXCR was run by TCRdb on the PCR reads, yielding one entry per CDR3 protein. This sample yields about 330,000 distinct CDR3 sequences, of which roughly a quarter are seen a single time; 0.7% to 0.95% belongs to the top ten. Naive CD8 T cells were sorted as CD8+CD4-CCR7+CD45RA+. This clonotype was observed many times. Its antigen is unknown. This TCR derives from a human donor in good health. Some libraries in this study had Jurkat cell RNA spiked in. The sequencing input was naive CD8+ T cells from blood, with Jurkat cell RNA spiked in. Subset of the sample: FACS-sorted CD8+CD4-CCR7+CD45RA+ naive T cells.

The CDR3 sequence is CSARTISYEQYF. The CDR3 DNA sequence: TGCAGTGCTAGAACCATATCCTACGAGCAGTACTTC. The chain links TRBV20-1 to TRBJ2-7; D gene uncertain. V was cut by 2 bases and J by 1 base, with 6 bases left in between. Germline-derived CDR1 and CDR2 are DFQATT and SNEGSKA (reference sequence). The CDR3 spans 12 residues.